This T cell receptor beta chain was identified during a study of blood T cell repertoires in COVID-19. Study-wide context: T cells, B-cell-depleted T cells, or PBMCs supplied cDNA or gDNA.

Per the original methods: Amplification of reference gene primers was used by the study to estimate nucleated cell counts. Sequencing was performed with immunoSEQ multiplex PCR; in TCRdb, only in-frame clones are kept and a portion is missing. V and J calls and clone size are given by that table; D and trimming were obtained from the DNA. Seen here are tens of thousands of clones, more than 80% observed once, and the top ten hold 18%. While infection was still active, Seattle patients were enrolled and then followed longitudinally. The CDR3 totals 15 residues. Germline V gene lookup returns CDR1 LNHDA and CDR2 SQIVND (reference sequence). The V gene lost 1 base and the J gene lost 4 bases, with 10 bases spanning the gap.

The specimen sequenced was peripheral blood. This chain connects TRBV19 to TRBJ1-4, with a tentative D call TRBD1 (5 bases). The TCR comes from an older woman with COVID-19, enrolled during active disease. CDR3 DNA sequence: TGTGCCAGTAGTATAGTGGGGGGTTATAATGAAAAACTGTTTTTT. It is translated as CASSIVGGYNEKLFF. The whole variable domain, remainder taken from reference TRBV19 and TRBJ1-4, is DGGITQSPKYLFRKEGQNVTLSCEQNLNHDAMYWYRQDPGQGLRLIYYSQIVNDFQKGDIAEGYSVSREKKESFPLTVTSAQKNPTAFYLCASSIVGGYNEKLFFGSGTQLSVL.